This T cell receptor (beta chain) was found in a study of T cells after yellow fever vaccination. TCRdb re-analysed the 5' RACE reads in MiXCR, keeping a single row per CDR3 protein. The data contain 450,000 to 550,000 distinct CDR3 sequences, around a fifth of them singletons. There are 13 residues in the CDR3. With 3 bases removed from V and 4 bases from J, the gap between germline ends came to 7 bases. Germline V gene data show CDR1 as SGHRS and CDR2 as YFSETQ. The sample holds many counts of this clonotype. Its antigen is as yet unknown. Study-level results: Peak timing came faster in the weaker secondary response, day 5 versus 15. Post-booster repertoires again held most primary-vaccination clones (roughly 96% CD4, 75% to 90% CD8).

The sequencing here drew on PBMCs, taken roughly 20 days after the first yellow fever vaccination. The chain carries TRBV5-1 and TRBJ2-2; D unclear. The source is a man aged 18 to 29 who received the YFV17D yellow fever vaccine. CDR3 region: CASSSQATGELFF. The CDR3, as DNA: TGCGCCAGCAGCTCCCAAGCCACCGGGGAGCTGTTTTTT.